Below, one T cell receptor beta chain is given with its context. Time point denoted: week 3, after first cycle of checkpoint inhibitor. V gave up 6 bases and J gave up 4 bases, with 16 bases separating them. This CDR3 region has 15 residues. Per germline, CDR1 LNHDA and CDR2 SQIVND (reference sequence). This entry belongs to a study of blood T cell dynamics during melanoma immunotherapy. Using immunoSEQ multiplex PCR, the repertoire was profiled, and TCRdb retains in-frame clones only, with some absent. The data show 25,000 to 35,000 clones, approximately 83% seen once. The TCR was taken from a human donor with melanoma. This rearrangement joins TRBV19 to TRBJ1-5; perhaps TRBD1 as D (6 bases). The material sequenced was blood, taken from a patient treated with checkpoint blockade. This CDR3 is CASSKTPQGNQPQHF. CDR3 sequence (DNA): TGTGCCAGTAGCAAAACCCCACAGGGAAATCAGCCCCAGCATTTT.